A selection of T cell receptor beta chains follows, all from one sample in a study of T cell changes during pregnancy in multiple sclerosis. Only in-frame clones appear in the TCRdb table, and some are missing; sequencing was by immunoSEQ multiplex PCR. The sample has over 50,000 clones, approximately 91% seen once; the top ten hold roughly 0.4%. The sample was CD4+ T cells from peripheral blood mononuclear cells, taken in the third trimester of pregnancy. The receptors were gathered from a female donor with multiple sclerosis, enrolled in a pregnancy study. Both conserved end residues are part of each CDR3.

TRBJ1-5 TRBV6-4 CASSAEENQPQHF
TRBJ2-7 TRBV27 CASSFGGGLAGYEQYF
TRBJ1-1 TRBV2 CASSVEDRFSLNTEAFF
TRBJ1-1 TRBV5-6 CASSPTGKGYTEAFF
TRBJ1-5 TRBV30 CAWSPAGTGNQPQHF
TRBJ2-5 TRBV30 CAWSVNRAGTQYF
TRBJ2-1 TRBV7-2 CASSLTSGRHEQFF
TRBJ1-1 TRBV10-3 CAISEFRGTTEAFF
TRBJ2-4 TRBV11-2 CASSSSRTLNIQYF
TRBJ1-5 TRBV5-1 CASSLAGRDQPQHF
TRBJ2-7 TRBV7-9 CASTRVVLNSYEQYF
TRBJ2-7 TRBV19 CASSNPTSGYYEQYF
TRBJ2-7 TRBV27 CASGDFREQYF
TRBJ2-1 TRBV11-3 CASSQGDRGANEQFF
TRBJ2-5 TRBV11-2 CASRPGLAGKTQYF
TRBJ1-2 TRBV5-1 CASSLGQVVNYGYTF
TRBJ2-1 TRBV9 CASSAGGTVYNEQFF
TRBJ1-1 TRBV4-1 CASSQEGTGGTEAFF
TRBJ2-5 TRBV27 CASRSSDRGTKTQYF
TRBJ2-2 TRBV6-5 CASKLAGGNTGELFF
TRBJ1-1 TRBV27 CASSSRTGSYTEAFF
TRBJ1-5 TRBV6-6 CASSKLGQGVNQPQHF
TRBJ1-1 TRBV6-1 CASRATTTMNTEAFF
TRBJ2-1 TRBV6-1 CASSEIPYSYNEQFF
TRBJ1-2 TRBV18 CASSSPNQGNLYGYTF
TRBJ1-1 TRBV27 CASSLSRLTGELRNTEAFF
TRBJ2-1 TRBV19 CASSIQGTTDEQFF
TRBJ1-2 TRBV9 CASSDRQGNGYTF
TRBJ2-3 TRBV2 CASSGSGGTDTQYF
TRBJ2-4 TRBV7-9 CASSPEVVQYF
TRBJ1-4 TRBV7-6 CASSPDRVGEKLFF
TRBJ2-7 TRBV4-3 CASSQDPGDRGGEQYF
TRBJ2-6 TRBV19 CASRKDRGYSGANVLTF
TRBJ2-7 TRBV2 CASSDASGDYEQYF
TRBJ2-3 TRBV7-8 CASSLDLATDTQYF
TRBJ1-1 TRBV14 CASSQAEFTEAFF
TRBJ2-7 TRBV2 CASMGGAGSSTGEQYF
TRBJ1-2 TRBV7-9 CASSSDYNYGYTF
TRBJ2-7 TRBV7-7 CASSQAPAYEQYF
TRBJ1-3 TRBV25-1 CASSETGRANTIYF
TRBJ1-5 TRBV19 CASRGQGARQPQHF